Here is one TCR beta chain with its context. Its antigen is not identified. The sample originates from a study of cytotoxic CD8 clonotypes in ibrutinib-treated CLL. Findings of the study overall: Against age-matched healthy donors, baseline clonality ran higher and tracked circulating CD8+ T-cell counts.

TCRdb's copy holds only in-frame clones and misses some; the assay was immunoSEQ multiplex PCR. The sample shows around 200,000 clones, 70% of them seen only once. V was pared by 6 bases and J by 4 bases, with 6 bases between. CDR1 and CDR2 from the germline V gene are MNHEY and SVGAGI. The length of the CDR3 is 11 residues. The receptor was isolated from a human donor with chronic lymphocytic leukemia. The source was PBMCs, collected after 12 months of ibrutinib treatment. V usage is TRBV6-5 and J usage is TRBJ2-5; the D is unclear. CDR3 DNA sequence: TGTGCCAGCAGGGGCCCAGAGACCCAGTACTTC. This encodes CASRGPETQYF.